This T cell receptor (beta chain) came from a study of blood T cell repertoires in COVID-19. Study overall: The study drew acute and convalescent COVID-19 samples from the United States, Italy and Spain.

Cohort 3 donors were reported recovered after two negative PCRs, clearance, or symptom resolution. Measured with immunoSEQ multiplex PCR; TCRdb has only the in-frame clones, and not every one. This sample has hundreds of thousands of clones, with over 75% found just once. This clone has only a few counts. The V and J ends lost 1 base and 8 bases respectively, with 15 bases between them. Germline CDR1 and CDR2: LGHDT and YNNKEL (reference sequence). The CDR3 has 16 amino acids. The sequence came from a man in his late teens or twenties who had recovered from COVID-19. The sequenced sample consisted of PBMCs or T cells enriched from blood (not recorded which). The chain combines TRBV3-1 (or the pseudogene TRBV3-2) with TRBJ1-6; perhaps TRBD1 as D (5 bases). CDR3 nucleotide sequence: TGTGCCAGCAGCCAAGTTCAGGGTCATCAGGATTCACCCCTCCACTTT. This encodes CASSQVQGHQDSPLHF.